The 3 T cell receptor beta chains presented below share a single source sample, sequenced in a study of cytomegalovirus exposure and HLA in healthy donors. The PCR was carried out with 60 Vbeta primers and 13 Jbeta primers. Measured with immunoSEQ multiplex PCR; TCRdb has only the in-frame clones, and not every one. The sample lists 150,000 to 200,000 clones; 85% were seen once. Sample: PBMCs. The receptor source for this set is a woman in her 50s in good health and CMV-seronegative.

The chain carries TRBV6-5 and TRBJ1-2, with 7 positions matching TRBD1. CDR1 MNHEY and CDR2 SVGAGI come from the germline V gene. V lost 10 bases and J lost 4; bases outside the gene matches: 9. CDR3 length: 13 residues. CDR3 DNA sequence: TGTGCCACCGTGACAGGGAACATCTATGGCTACACCTTC. This translates into CATVTGNIYGYTF.

The genes are TRBV7-3 and TRBJ2-1; D is undetermined. CDR1 is SGHTA, CDR2 FQGTGA, per germline. CDR3 size: 14 residues. The V and J ends lost 5 bases and 1 base respectively, with 9 bases between them. This chain's CDR3 is CASSRPGSYNEQFF. CDR3 sequence (DNA): TGTGCCAGCAGCCGGCCAGGATCCTACAATGAGCAGTTCTTC.

This chain joins TRBV7-9 and TRBJ2-3, with D perhaps matching TRBD2 (5 bases). Trimming shortened V by 1 base and J by 8 bases, and 13 bases separated the two germline ends. The CDR3 is made up of 14 amino acids. In germline, CDR1 is SEHNR, CDR2 FQNEAQ (reference sequence). CDR3 region: CASSLGTGRGTQYF. The CDR3 nucleotides read TGTGCCAGCAGCTTAGGGACTGGCAGAGGTACGCAGTATTTT.